Listed below are T cell receptor beta chains from one sample, sequenced in a study of OX40 agonist ivuxolimab in advanced cancers. The protocol was immunoSEQ multiplex PCR, while the TCRdb copy is restricted to in-frame clones and leaves out a portion. Among approximately 130,000 clones listed, about 93% were seen once. The material was CD4+ or CD8+ T cells sorted from blood, obtained in a trial of the OX40 agonist ivuxolimab. The receptor set was obtained from an adult with an advanced solid tumor such as melanoma, head and neck, liver or kidney cancer. Both conserved end residues are trimmed from each CDR3. Each record gives: J gene, V gene, clone size, CDR3 protein. Clone size appears in some rows only: once, few, many, or a class for an expanded clone.

J gene: TRBJ2-7; V gene: TRBV9; clone size: -; CDR3 protein: ASSVGSGSSYEQY
J gene: TRBJ1-5; V gene: TRBV6-1; clone size: -; CDR3 protein: ASTGTRDQPQH
J gene: TRBJ2-1; V gene: TRBV11-2; clone size: -; CDR3 protein: ASSLELQNNEQF
J gene: TRBJ1-1; V gene: TRBV14; clone size: -; CDR3 protein: ASSHIPRAQGYTEAF
J gene: TRBJ2-7; V gene: TRBV14; clone size: -; CDR3 protein: ASSRWDSSSYEQY
J gene: TRBJ1-5; V gene: TRBV19; clone size: -; CDR3 protein: ASRGVNNQPQH
J gene: TRBJ1-4; V gene: TRBV5-1; clone size: -; CDR3 protein: ASSGTVTNEKLF
J gene: TRBJ1-2; V gene: TRBV29-1; clone size: once; CDR3 protein: SVTNYGYT
J gene: TRBJ1-1; V gene: TRBV7-2; clone size: -; CDR3 protein: ASSLVAGKAF
J gene: TRBJ2-7; V gene: TRBV5-3; clone size: -; CDR3 protein: ARSPSKTSGSSYEQY
J gene: TRBJ1-2; V gene: TRBV5-4; clone size: -; CDR3 protein: ASSLKGQFSYGYT
J gene: TRBJ1-1; V gene: TRBV4-3; clone size: -; CDR3 protein: ASSQEVGTGAMNTEAF
J gene: TRBJ1-1; V gene: TRBV7-8; clone size: -; CDR3 protein: ASSLASRGWDTEAF
J gene: TRBJ2-1; V gene: TRBV20-1; clone size: -; CDR3 protein: SASGYEQF
J gene: TRBJ1-2; V gene: TRBV27; clone size: -; CDR3 protein: ATSGTLTDGGYT
J gene: TRBJ2-5; V gene: TRBV27; clone size: once; CDR3 protein: ASSPQRAQETQY
J gene: TRBJ1-1; V gene: TRBV7-9; clone size: once; CDR3 protein: ASRPQGASTEAF
J gene: TRBJ1-4; V gene: TRBV19; clone size: -; CDR3 protein: ASSKTLGEKLF
J gene: TRBJ1-1; V gene: TRBV5-4; clone size: once; CDR3 protein: ASSQDRGNAEAF
J gene: TRBJ2-3; V gene: TRBV7-9; clone size: -; CDR3 protein: ASSPGLGTGRTDTQY
J gene: TRBJ2-3; V gene: TRBV5-4; clone size: -; CDR3 protein: ASSWGGTGGSDTQY
J gene: TRBJ1-2; V gene: TRBV7-9; clone size: -; CDR3 protein: ASSLGRSAYYGYT
J gene: TRBJ1-2; V gene: TRBV5-8; clone size: few; CDR3 protein: ASSPDRNYGYT
J gene: TRBJ2-2; V gene: TRBV10-3; clone size: -; CDR3 protein: AISSGTRGTGELF
J gene: TRBJ2-1; V gene: TRBV5-4; clone size: -; CDR3 protein: ASSTRLAGGNNEQF
J gene: TRBJ2-5; V gene: TRBV9; clone size: -; CDR3 protein: ASSRGQGALGETQY
J gene: TRBJ2-1; V gene: TRBV19; clone size: -; CDR3 protein: ASSISDLSSYNEQF
J gene: TRBJ1-5; V gene: TRBV4-1; clone size: -; CDR3 protein: ASSQVPGGQPQH
J gene: TRBJ1-1; V gene: TRBV20-1; clone size: -; CDR3 protein: SARDLLEAF
J gene: TRBJ2-5; V gene: TRBV5-1; clone size: -; CDR3 protein: ASSTGLAGGWETQY
J gene: TRBJ2-7; V gene: TRBV5-1; clone size: -; CDR3 protein: ASSFGTGSYEQY
J gene: TRBJ1-4; V gene: TRBV27; clone size: few; CDR3 protein: ASSLGVFNEKLF
J gene: TRBJ2-7; V gene: TRBV4-1; clone size: -; CDR3 protein: ASSQDGEGSLD
J gene: TRBJ2-7; V gene: TRBV30; clone size: once; CDR3 protein: AWSVGGTSYEQY
J gene: TRBJ1-2; V gene: TRBV28; clone size: once; CDR3 protein: AIGQGGYGYT
J gene: TRBJ1-4; V gene: TRBV5-4; clone size: -; CDR3 protein: ASSTGQTPATNEKLF
J gene: TRBJ2-2; V gene: TRBV19; clone size: -; CDR3 protein: ASSAPRAGIGTGELF
J gene: TRBJ2-7; V gene: TRBV7-8; clone size: -; CDR3 protein: ASSFSGTGPYEQY
J gene: TRBJ2-5; V gene: TRBV7-6; clone size: -; CDR3 protein: ASRTMETQY
J gene: -; V gene: TRBV16; clone size: -; CDR3 protein: ASSQSGGRHTGEQY
J gene: TRBJ2-5; V gene: TRBV27; clone size: -; CDR3 protein: ASSLSPAGGWETQY
J gene: TRBJ2-1; V gene: TRBV6-5; clone size: -; CDR3 protein: ASSYDTAYNEQF
J gene: TRBJ2-7; V gene: TRBV11-2; clone size: -; CDR3 protein: ASSLVVLNEQY
J gene: TRBJ2-3; V gene: TRBV6-1; clone size: once; CDR3 protein: ASTLGGGTDTQY
J gene: TRBJ1-4; V gene: TRBV4-3; clone size: -; CDR3 protein: ASSPRLGQGGEKLF
J gene: TRBJ1-2; V gene: TRBV18; clone size: -; CDR3 protein: ASSPGEIYGYT
J gene: TRBJ2-5; V gene: TRBV4-3; clone size: -; CDR3 protein: ASSQDGGETQY
J gene: TRBJ1-1; V gene: TRBV20-1; clone size: -; CDR3 protein: SAPTLTEAF
J gene: TRBJ2-5; V gene: TRBV7-9; clone size: few; CDR3 protein: ASSPRGETQY
J gene: TRBJ2-7; V gene: TRBV11-2; clone size: -; CDR3 protein: ASSSGPLRY
J gene: TRBJ2-1; V gene: TRBV5-1; clone size: -; CDR3 protein: ATHRRAYNEQF
J gene: TRBJ1-1; V gene: TRBV5-1; clone size: -; CDR3 protein: ASSADRGLNTEAF
J gene: TRBJ2-7; V gene: TRBV10-1; clone size: -; CDR3 protein: ASGPGSSYEQY
J gene: TRBJ1-6; V gene: TRBV30; clone size: -; CDR3 protein: AWSLGVTRNSPLH
J gene: TRBJ2-5; V gene: TRBV18; clone size: -; CDR3 protein: ASSPQGETQY